Sequencing of this T cell receptor (beta chain) was carried out in a study of cytomegalovirus exposure and HLA in healthy donors (dated by TCRdb to 2015 to 2018). For the study in its entirety: An earlier analysis of several hundred of the donors reported 276 Gb of sequence data and about 120 million unique TCR beta sequences obtained from some 200 million T cells. An early release that covered 640 HLA-typed donors contained around 300 gigabases of sequencing data and 70 million to 100 million unique TCR sequences. Among the roughly 370 genotyped donors, around 79% belonged to the genetic ancestry cluster associated with self-reported Caucasian donors. The study was designed to test whether signatures of past pathogen exposure could be identified by cataloging public T cell receptors. The study profiled the T cell repertoires of hundreds of subjects by immunosequencing and related them to cytomegalovirus serostatus. In addition to the first cohort of 666 subjects, a separate validation cohort of 100 to 150 different subjects was used. The study combined high-throughput TCR immunosequencing, statistical association of individual TCRs with disease status, and machine learning to predict cytomegalovirus infection status. To study patterns of TCR occurrence, a later analysis re-analyzed previously published TCR beta repertoires from under 750 donors and added high-resolution HLA genotyping. Rather than using new phenotypic data, the later analysis identified candidate immune exposures from TCR beta sequences and from how often those sequences occurred across donors. In an earlier analysis of roughly 540 of the donors, high-throughput TCR beta sequencing was used to judge whether each TCR beta V gene segment behaved as functional or pseudogenic. Alongside the repertoire data, information on donor age, sex, ethnicity and CMV serostatus was compiled. A later genetic analysis used genome-wide SNP genotypes for about 65% of the 666 donors, treating that subset as a discovery cohort. All discovery cohort repertoires had been generated on a single sequencing platform. Both class I and class II loci were covered by HLA typing, at four-digit resolution. Typing coverage differed by locus: A, B, C, DRB1 and DQB1 were typed in roughly 629-640 donors, DQA1 in 500 to 550, DPA1 in around 610, and DPB1 in around 490. Because of strong linkage in the cohort, five DR-DQ haplotypes were treated as single units for association and clustering. Among around 400 genotyped donors of the cohort, an average of about 240,000 unique TCR beta nucleotide sequences were sequenced per donor, roughly 18% of them non-productive.

As concerns this clone: There is no known antigen for this receptor. The input lacks base qualities; no much larger clone sits a single base away.

The library was prepared using the immunoSEQ multiplex PCR assay. A mixture of 60 forward primers for TCR Vbeta segments and 13 reverse primers for TCR Jbeta segments was used in the multiplex PCR. Amplification of the CDR3 region of rearranged TCR beta genes was performed with a multiplex PCR assay on genomic DNA. Amplified TCR beta libraries were sequenced as 87-base-pair reads on the Illumina HiSeq System. Per the original workflow: Across the 500 to 750 repertoires, a later analysis counted roughly 84 million unique TCR beta chains, roughly 11 million of which were shared by at least two donors. Raw reads were error-corrected and collapsed into unique sequences with a nearest-neighbor algorithm that merged closely related sequences to remove PCR and sequencing errors. Alignment of CDR3 sequences to IMGT reference sequences was used to assign V, D and J gene segments. Each retained sequence needed at least a six-nucleotide match to both a V gene segment and a J gene segment. A rearrangement was called productive if the CDR3 had no stop codons and remained in frame with V and J, and every other rearrangement was called non-productive. Following IMGT convention, CDR3 was defined as the stretch from the second conserved V-encoded cysteine to the conserved J-encoded phenylalanine. In an earlier analysis of approximately 590 of the donors, sequences lacking an unambiguous match to a single V gene segment were excluded. In an earlier analysis of 587 of the donors, a V segment was called functional when productive rearrangements were above 56.7%, and segregating when the standard deviation between donors exceeded 5%. To diagnose cytomegalovirus status from the catalog of TCR beta chain sequences, a statistical classification framework was built. A later analysis assigned V and J genes by comparing TCR nucleotide sequences with IMGT/GENE-DB human TR gene sequences. In a later analysis, CDR3 sequences and most-parsimonious VDJ recombination scenarios were assigned using the TCRdist pipeline. In a later analysis, every TCR beta chain was defined by the combination of its CDR3 amino acid sequence and its V-gene family, and reads without a unique V-gene family were dropped. As a way to deal with suspected cross-contamination and a sequencing artifact, a later analysis dropped hundreds of nucleotide sequences that were highly shared and had low generation probability. For each public chain, a later analysis derived a clonal expansion index from normalized ranks of inferred template counts within each repertoire. In a later analysis, generation probabilities were computed with a VDJ recombination model fitted to out-of-frame rearrangements, and the resulting probabilities were checked against IGoR. In a later analysis, TCR-TCR, TCR-HLA and TCR-CMV co-occurrence was scored with hypergeometric tests, and a repertoire-size bias correction was applied to TCR pairs. To estimate false discovery rates, a later analysis permuted the HLA or CMV assignments 20 times. In a later analysis, co-occurring TCRs were grouped using DBSCAN, and TCRdist sequence similarity was added for clustering within HLA-allele-positive subsets. For co-occurrence clustering, repertoires with fewer than 30,000 or more than 120,000 public chains were excluded, along with several repertoires with anomalous nucleotide sharing. The table comes from immuneACCESS by way of TCRdb, which keeps in-frame sequences with V and J called. Part of the clones is missing from these tables; in studies checked, under half for an unresolved V gene and the rest for unknown reasons. D and trimming were read from the DNA, whereas the V and J calls and clone size are those reported in that table. The sample data list 150,000 to 200,000 clones, and roughly 13% of these were observed just once. Of the sample, more than 7% falls within the top ten clones.

Spanning cysteine to phenylalanine, the CDR3 consists of 16 amino acids. Of the read, only the CDR3 DNA is kept; its 48 bases are in frame from base 1. The germline V gene yields MGHRA for CDR1 and YSYEKL for CDR2. V and J lose 0 bases and 11 bases, and a span of 20 bases separates them. Summary of the overall study and its limitations: It was suggested by the authors that the approach could potentially be generalized to other disease states and immunological phenotypes. The 87-base-pair reads could not distinguish some IMGT-functional V segments, including TRBV6-2 and TRBV6-3, so those segments were excluded. A further reported finding was that TCR beta sequences accurately predicted the HLA-A and HLA-B alleles for most subjects in the first cohort. Most TCR sequences were seen in very few donors, while some public TCRs were found in many individuals. In vitro tests confirmed that a few of the cytomegalovirus-associated TCR beta chains recognize cytomegalovirus antigens. Immune exposure information for the cohort was limited to CMV serostatus. A later analysis reported that several top co-occurrence clusters appeared linked to parvovirus B19, influenza, CMV and Epstein-Barr virus. The study listed approximately 160 TCR beta chains as associated with cytomegalovirus. Correlated functional status among segregating V segments might be attributable to linkage disequilibrium, but an unknown experimental factor could not be ruled out. When HLA alleles, especially DR and DQ, strongly co-occurred, attributing TCR associations to individual alleles was difficult. According to a later analysis, most CMV-associated TCR beta chains appeared to be HLA-restricted, and the HLA associations seemed to be driven largely by CMV exposure. An association between a missense DCLRE1C variant and V-gene and J-gene trimming of TCR beta chains was found in a later genetic analysis and replicated in an independent cohort. A cluster of highly shared sequence variants was judged likely to be a technical artifact of the sequencing pipeline. In a later analysis, HLA-associated TCR beta chains were found to be more clonally expanded and to have lower generation probabilities than equally common non-associated chains. Presence/absence analyses assumed roughly uniform sequencing depth across donors, an assumption that may not hold. The classifier was reported to diagnose cytomegalovirus status with high specificity and sensitivity in both the original and validation cohorts. An earlier analysis of around 540 of the donors showed that most TCR beta V segments appeared in productive rearrangements either about 87% or about 30% of the time, which broadly matched IMGT annotations. Only TCR beta chains were sequenced in this cohort, and the absence of alpha or paired-chain data limited detectable features. The earlier analysis of approximately 540 of the donors excluded some 15 rarely observed V segments, including chromosome 9 orphons, because counts were too low. Because HLA typing was missing for some donors at each locus, association tests included only the typed subset. A later analysis found that TCR association rates varied across HLA loci, with DRB1 alleles showing the most associated TCRs and HLA-C alleles the fewest. According to a later genetic analysis, donors in an Asian-associated ancestry cluster had fewer N-insertions in productive TCRs than the approximately 700-donor mean. A later analysis associated about 17,000 TCR beta sequences with specific HLA alleles at a false discovery rate of 0.05.

The cohort consisted of some 670 healthy bone marrow donors. All cohort members were sampled while nominally healthy, although unrecorded immune exposures were likely present. The donor tested CMV seropositive, placing the donor among the roughly 300 seropositive members of the cohort. Each donor provided a peripheral blood sample, and peripheral blood mononuclear cells were used for TCR beta sequencing. Genomic DNA extraction from the blood cell samples was performed with the Qiagen DNeasy Blood Extraction Kit. This TCR derives from a man in his fifties in good health and CMV-seropositive. The receptor chain draws on TRBV4-1 and TRBJ2-1; TRBD2 is perhaps the D gene, given 5 matching bases. The sequenced sample was PBMCs. The DNA reads TGCGCCAGCAGCCAAGAGGCTAAGACGACGGGATTCCAGCAGTTCTTC. This translates into CASSQEAKTTGFQQFF.